This entry describes one T cell receptor beta chain. What antigen it recognizes has not been identified. Base quality data are lacking; no much larger clone is found one base away. The CDR1 and CDR2 encoded by the germline V gene are SGDLS and YYNGEE. The CDR3 runs 16 residues from the cysteine to the phenylalanine. This entry keeps only the CDR3 DNA: 48 bases, framed from base 1. Between the V and J ends, shortened by 4 bases and 0 bases respectively, the junction contains 14 bases. This entry is derived from a study of Ad26.COV2.S vaccination and SARS-CoV-2 variants (dated by TCRdb to the early 2020s). For the wider study: Vaccine-arm donors were drawn from COV1001, a multicentre, randomized, double-blind, placebo-controlled phase I-IIa trial of Ad26.COV2.S in healthy adults. The specificity and breadth of SARS-CoV-2-reactive T cell receptors after Ad26.COV2.S vaccination were assessed by TCRbeta repertoire sequencing. Trial participants were randomized into five groups of five: low-dose or high-dose Ad26.COV2.S given once or twice, or placebo on both occasions. The TCR-sequenced set comprised around 32 samples: approximately 19 Ad26.COV2.S vaccine recipients, 5 placebo recipients and 8 SARS-CoV-2 convalescent individuals. Ad26.COV2.S was administered intramuscularly at 5 x 10^10 or 1 x 10^11 viral particles, either as a single shot or as two shots given 56 days apart. Throughout the experiments and outcome assessment, investigators stayed blinded to trial group allocation. General conclusions and limits of the study: Non-spike TCR breadth was comparable between vaccine and placebo recipients, consistent with the vaccine containing only spike. After vaccination, substantial breadth of spike-specific CD8+ and CD4+ T cell responses was reported. Compared with placebo recipients, Ad26.COV2.S recipients showed higher spike-specific TCR breadth (P = 0.0014). The study was not powered for comparison of responses between vaccine doses or regimens. The authors noted that total T cell responses may have been underestimated by the TCR breadth and depth analyses.

The treatment or condition label, as the study defines it: about 20 received Ad26.COV2.S at low or high dose, single or two shots; roughly 5 received placebo; per-sample allocation not given. Repertoires of vaccine and placebo recipients were sequenced from samples collected on day 63 after the first injection. In Cohort 1b, more than 20 adults aged 18-55 years were enrolled at a single site in Boston, USA, between 29 July and 7 August 2020. Ad26.COV2.S was a replication-incompetent adenovirus type 26 vector that expressed a prefusion-stabilized SARS-CoV-2 spike protein derived from the original Wuhan strain. The immunoSEQ Assay was the method used to sequence TCRbeta CDR3 regions. After extraction, genomic DNA underwent amplification by bias-controlled multiplex PCR, followed by high-throughput sequencing. From the authors' description of their analysis: To quantify the absolute abundance of every unique TCRbeta CDR3 region, sequences were collapsed and filtered. T cell fraction was estimated by normalizing TCRbeta template counts to usable DNA, with usable DNA measured through amplification of reference genes found in all nucleated cells. Repertoire TCRs were annotated as SARS-CoV-2-specific when V gene, CDR3 amino acid sequence and J gene were exactly matched to a known reactive TCR set. The reference SARS-CoV-2 TCR set was derived from MIRA and filtered for enrichment in COVID-19-positive ImmuneCODE repertoires, a step that removed public or cross-reactive TCRs. Drawing on the MIRA antigens, annotated TCRs were analysed further at the level of specific ORF or position within ORF. Breadth was defined as the number of annotated unique rearrangements divided by the total number of unique productive rearrangements, and depth was defined as the summed frequency of the annotated unique rearrangements. Group comparisons of TCR breadth used two-sided Wilcoxon rank-sum tests. The source is immuneACCESS, and TCRdb retained only in-frame sequences with V and J called. Part of the clones is not carried over; for the studies checked, unresolved V genes explain less than half of this, and the remainder is unexplained. The V and J calls and the clone size are those of that table, but D and trimming were determined from the DNA. The sample table lists some 350,000 clones, about 85% of them with a count of one. The ten biggest clones cover 3.3% of the sample.

Sequences were derived from peripheral blood, sampled in a trial of Ad26.COV2.S vaccine versus placebo. The sequence derives from a person aged 18-60 years who received the Ad26.COV2.S COVID-19 vaccine or a placebo. This chain is built from TRBV9 and TRBJ2-1; the D gene cannot be resolved beyond TRBD1 or TRBD2, each matching 7 bases. The CDR3 here reads CASSPGGGRSYNEQFF. The sequenced DNA: TGTGCCAGCAGCCCAGGGGGAGGGCGCTCCTACAATGAGCAGTTCTTC.